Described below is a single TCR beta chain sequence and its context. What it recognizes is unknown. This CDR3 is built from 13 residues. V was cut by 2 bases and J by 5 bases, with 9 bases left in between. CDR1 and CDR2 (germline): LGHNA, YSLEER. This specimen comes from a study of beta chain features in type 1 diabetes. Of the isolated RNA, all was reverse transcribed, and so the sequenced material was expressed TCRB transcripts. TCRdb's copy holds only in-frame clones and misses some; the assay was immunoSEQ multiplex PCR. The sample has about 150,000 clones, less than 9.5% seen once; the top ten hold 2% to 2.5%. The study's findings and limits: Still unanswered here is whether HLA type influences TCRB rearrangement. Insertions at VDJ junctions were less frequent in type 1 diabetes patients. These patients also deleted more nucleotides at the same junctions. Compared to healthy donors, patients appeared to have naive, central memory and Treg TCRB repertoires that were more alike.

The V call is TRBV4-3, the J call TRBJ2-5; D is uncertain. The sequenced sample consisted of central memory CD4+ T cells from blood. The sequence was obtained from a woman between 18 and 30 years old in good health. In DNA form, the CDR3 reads TGCGCCAGCAGCCAACAAAACGGGGAGACCCAGTACTTC. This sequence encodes CASSQQNGETQYF.